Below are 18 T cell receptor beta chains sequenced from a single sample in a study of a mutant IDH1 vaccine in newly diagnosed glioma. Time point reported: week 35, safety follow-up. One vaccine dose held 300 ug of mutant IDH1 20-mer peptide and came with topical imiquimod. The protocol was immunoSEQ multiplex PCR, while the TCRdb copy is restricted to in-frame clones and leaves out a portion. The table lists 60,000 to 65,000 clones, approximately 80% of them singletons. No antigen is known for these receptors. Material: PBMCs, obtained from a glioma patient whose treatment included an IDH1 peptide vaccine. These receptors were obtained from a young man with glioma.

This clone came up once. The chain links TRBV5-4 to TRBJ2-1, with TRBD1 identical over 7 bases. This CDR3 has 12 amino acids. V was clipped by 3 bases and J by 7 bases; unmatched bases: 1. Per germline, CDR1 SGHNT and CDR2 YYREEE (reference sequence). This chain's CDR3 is CASSSRGNEQFF. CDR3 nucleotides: TGTGCCAGCAGCTCCAGGGGGAATGAGCAGTTCTTC.

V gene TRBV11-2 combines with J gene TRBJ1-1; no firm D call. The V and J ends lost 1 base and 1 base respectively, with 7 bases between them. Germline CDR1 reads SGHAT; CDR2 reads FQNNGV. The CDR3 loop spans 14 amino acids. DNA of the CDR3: TGTGCCAGCAGCTTAGGTGGAGCGAACACTGAAGCTTTCTTT. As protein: CASSLGGANTEAFF.

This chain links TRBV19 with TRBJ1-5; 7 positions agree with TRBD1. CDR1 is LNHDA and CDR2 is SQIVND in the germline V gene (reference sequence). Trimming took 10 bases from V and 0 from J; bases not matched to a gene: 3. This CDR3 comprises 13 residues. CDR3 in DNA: TGTGCCACCCGGGACAGTAGCAATCAGCCCCAGCATTTT. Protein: CATRDSSNQPQHF.

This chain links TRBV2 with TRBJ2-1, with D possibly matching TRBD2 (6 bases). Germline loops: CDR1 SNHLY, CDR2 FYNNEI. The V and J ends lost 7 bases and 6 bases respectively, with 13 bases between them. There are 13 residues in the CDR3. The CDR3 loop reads CASTTRGLNEQFF. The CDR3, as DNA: TGTGCCAGCACGACGAGGGGACTCAATGAGCAGTTCTTC.

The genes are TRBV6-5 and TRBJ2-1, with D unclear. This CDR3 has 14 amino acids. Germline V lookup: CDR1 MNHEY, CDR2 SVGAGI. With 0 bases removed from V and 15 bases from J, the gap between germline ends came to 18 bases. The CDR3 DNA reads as TGTGCCAGCAGTTACTCCCGGCCCGCTAAGGTACTGTTCTTC. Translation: CASSYSRPAKVLFF.

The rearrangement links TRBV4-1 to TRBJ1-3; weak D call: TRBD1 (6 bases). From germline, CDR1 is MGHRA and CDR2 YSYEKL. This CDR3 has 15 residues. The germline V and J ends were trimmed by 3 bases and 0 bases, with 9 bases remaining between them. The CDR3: CASSHLRGSGNTIYF. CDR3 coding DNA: TGCGCCAGCAGCCACCTCAGGGGCTCTGGAAACACCATATATTTT.

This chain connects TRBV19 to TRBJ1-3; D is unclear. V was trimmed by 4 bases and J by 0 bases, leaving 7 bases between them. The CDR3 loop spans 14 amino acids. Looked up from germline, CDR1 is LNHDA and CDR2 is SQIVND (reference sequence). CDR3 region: CASSTADSGNTIYF. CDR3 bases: TGTGCCAGTAGTACGGCAGACTCTGGAAACACCATATATTTT.

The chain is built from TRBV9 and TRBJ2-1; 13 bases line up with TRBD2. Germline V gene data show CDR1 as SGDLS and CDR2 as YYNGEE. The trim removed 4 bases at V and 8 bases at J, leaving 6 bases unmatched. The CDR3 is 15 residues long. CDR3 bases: TGTGCCAGCAGCTTCACTAGCGGGGGGGCTTATGAGCAGTTCTTC. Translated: CASSFTSGGAYEQFF.

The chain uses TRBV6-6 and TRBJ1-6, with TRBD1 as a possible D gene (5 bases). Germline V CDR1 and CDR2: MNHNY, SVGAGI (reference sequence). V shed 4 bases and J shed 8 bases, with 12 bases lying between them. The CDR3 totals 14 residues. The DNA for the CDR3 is TGTGCCAGCAGTTCTCAATTGGGGGATTCACCCCTCCACTTT. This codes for CASSSQLGDSPLHF.

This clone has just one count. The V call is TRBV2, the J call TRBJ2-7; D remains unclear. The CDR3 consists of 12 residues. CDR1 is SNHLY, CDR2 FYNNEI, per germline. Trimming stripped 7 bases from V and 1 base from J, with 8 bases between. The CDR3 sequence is CASIGSSYEQYF. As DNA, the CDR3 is TGTGCCAGCATTGGGTCTTCCTACGAGCAGTACTTC.

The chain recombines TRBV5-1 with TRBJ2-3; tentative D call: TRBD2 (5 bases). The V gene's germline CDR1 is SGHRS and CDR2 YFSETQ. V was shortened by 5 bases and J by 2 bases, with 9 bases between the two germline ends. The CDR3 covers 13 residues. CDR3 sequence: CASRSGLTDTQYF. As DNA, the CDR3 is TGCGCCAGCAGATCAGGACTCACAGATACGCAGTATTTT.

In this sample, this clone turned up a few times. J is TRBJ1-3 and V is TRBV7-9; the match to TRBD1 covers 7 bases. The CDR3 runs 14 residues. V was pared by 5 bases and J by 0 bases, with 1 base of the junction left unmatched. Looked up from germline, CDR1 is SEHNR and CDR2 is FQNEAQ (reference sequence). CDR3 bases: TGTGCCAGCAGCGGGACAGCCTCTGGAAACACCATATATTTT. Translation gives CASSGTASGNTIYF.

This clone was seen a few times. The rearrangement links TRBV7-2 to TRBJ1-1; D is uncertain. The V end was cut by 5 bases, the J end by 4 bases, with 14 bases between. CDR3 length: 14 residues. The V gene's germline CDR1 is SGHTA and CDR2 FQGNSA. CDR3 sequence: CASSPTGRITEAFF. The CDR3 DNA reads TGTGCCAGCAGCCCCACCGGGAGGATCACTGAAGCTTTCTTT.

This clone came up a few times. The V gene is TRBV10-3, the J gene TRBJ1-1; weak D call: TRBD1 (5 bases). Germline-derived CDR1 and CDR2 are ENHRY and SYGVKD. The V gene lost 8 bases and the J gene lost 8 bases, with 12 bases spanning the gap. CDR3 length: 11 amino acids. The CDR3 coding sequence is TGTGCCATCGAGAACGGACACGAAGCTTTCTTT. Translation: CAIENGHEAFF.

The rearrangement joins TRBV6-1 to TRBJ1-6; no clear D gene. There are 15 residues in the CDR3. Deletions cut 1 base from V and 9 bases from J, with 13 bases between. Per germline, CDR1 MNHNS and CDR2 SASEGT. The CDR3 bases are TGTGCCAGCAGTGAAGATCGGGTCGTTCCTTCACCCCTCCACTTT. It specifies CASSEDRVVPSPLHF.

The CDR3 DNA sequence: TGCGCCAGCAGCCAAGACAGGGGGCGGTACAATGAGCAGTTCTTC. Amino acid sequence: CASSQDRGRYNEQFF. This rearrangement joins TRBV4-1 to TRBJ2-1; 8 bases are a match to TRBD1. Germline V gene lookup returns CDR1 MGHRA and CDR2 YSYEKL. J gave up 4 bases and V 0 bases, and 2 bases lay outside the gene matches. CDR3 length equals 15 residues.

The CDR3: CASSPGTNNEQFF. In nucleotides, the CDR3 is TGTGCCAGCAGTCCCGGGACTAACAATGAGCAGTTCTTC. The chain has TRBV11-3 and TRBJ2-1; TRBD2 matches at 7 bases. This CDR3 spans 13 amino acids. Looked up from germline, CDR1 is SGHNT and CDR2 is YENEEA. Trimming at V came to 6 bases and at J to 5 bases, leaving 4 bases not matched to a gene.

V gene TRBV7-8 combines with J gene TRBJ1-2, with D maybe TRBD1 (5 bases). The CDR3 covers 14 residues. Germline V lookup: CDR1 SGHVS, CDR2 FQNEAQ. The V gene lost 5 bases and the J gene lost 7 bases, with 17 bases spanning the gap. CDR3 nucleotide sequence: TGTGCCAGCAGCCCAGGAGGGGAAACCCTTGGCTACACCTTC. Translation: CASSPGGETLGYTF.